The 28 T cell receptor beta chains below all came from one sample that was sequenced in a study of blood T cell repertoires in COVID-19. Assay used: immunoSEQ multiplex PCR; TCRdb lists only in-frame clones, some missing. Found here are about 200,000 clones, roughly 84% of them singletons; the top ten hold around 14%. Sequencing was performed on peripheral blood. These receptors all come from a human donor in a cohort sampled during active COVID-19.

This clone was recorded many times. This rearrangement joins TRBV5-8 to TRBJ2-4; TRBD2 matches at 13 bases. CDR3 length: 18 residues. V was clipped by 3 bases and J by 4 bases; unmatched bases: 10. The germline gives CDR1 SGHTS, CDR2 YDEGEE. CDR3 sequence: CASSSVLGLAGMKNIQYF. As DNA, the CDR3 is TGTGCCAGCAGCTCCGTCCTGGGACTAGCGGGAATGAAAAACATTCAGTACTTC.

CDR3 region: CSASALAGVYNEQFF. The CDR3 coding sequence is TGCAGTGCTAGTGCTCTGGCGGGAGTCTACAATGAGCAGTTCTTC. The V gene is TRBV20-1, the J gene TRBJ2-1; 7 bases align to TRBD2. With V trimmed by 3 bases and J by 3 bases, 8 bases remained unmatched. The V gene's germline CDR1 is DFQATT and CDR2 SNEGSKA (reference sequence). The CDR3 is 15 residues long.

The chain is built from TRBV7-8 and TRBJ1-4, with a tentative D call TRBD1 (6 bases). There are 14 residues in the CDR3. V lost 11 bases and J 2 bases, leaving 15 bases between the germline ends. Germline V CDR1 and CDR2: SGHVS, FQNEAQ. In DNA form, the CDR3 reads TGTGCCTCGTCATACAGGGCTACTAATGAAAAACTGTTTTTT. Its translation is CASSYRATNEKLFF.

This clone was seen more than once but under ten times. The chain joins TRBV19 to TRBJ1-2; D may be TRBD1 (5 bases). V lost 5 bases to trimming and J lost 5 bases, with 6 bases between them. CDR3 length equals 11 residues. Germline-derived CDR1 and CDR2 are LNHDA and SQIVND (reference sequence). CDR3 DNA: TGTGCCAGTAGTCCAGGGTATGGCTACACCTTC. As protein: CASSPGYGYTF. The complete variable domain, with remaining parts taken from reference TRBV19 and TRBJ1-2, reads DGGITQSPKYLFRKEGQNVTLSCEQNLNHDAMYWYRQDPGQGLRLIYYSQIVNDFQKGDIAEGYSVSREKKESFPLTVTSAQKNPTAFYLCASSPGYGYTFGSGTRLTVV.

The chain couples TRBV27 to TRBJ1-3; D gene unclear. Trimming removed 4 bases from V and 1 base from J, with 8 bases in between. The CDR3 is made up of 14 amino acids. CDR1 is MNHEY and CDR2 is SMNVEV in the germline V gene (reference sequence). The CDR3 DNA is TGTGCCAGCAGTTCTCGGGGATCTGGAAACACCATATATTTT. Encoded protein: CASSSRGSGNTIYF.

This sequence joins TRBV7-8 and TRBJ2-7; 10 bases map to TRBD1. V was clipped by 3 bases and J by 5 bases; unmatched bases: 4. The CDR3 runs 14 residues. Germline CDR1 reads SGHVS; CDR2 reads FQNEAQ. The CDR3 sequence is CASSFQTGGNEQYF. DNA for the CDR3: TGTGCCAGCAGCTTCCAGACAGGGGGCAACGAGCAGTACTTC.

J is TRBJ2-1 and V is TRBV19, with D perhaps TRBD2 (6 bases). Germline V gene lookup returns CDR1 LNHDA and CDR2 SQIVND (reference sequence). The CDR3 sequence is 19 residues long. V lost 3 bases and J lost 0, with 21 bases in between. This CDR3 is CASSIFAGRSPSSYNEQFF. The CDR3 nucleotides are TGTGCCAGTAGTATTTTCGCGGGACGGAGCCCAAGCTCCTACAATGAGCAGTTCTTC. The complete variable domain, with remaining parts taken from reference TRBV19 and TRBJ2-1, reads DGGITQSPKYLFRKEGQNVTLSCEQNLNHDAMYWYRQDPGQGLRLIYYSQIVNDFQKGDIAEGYSVSREKKESFPLTVTSAQKNPTAFYLCASSIFAGRSPSSYNEQFFGPGTRLTVL.

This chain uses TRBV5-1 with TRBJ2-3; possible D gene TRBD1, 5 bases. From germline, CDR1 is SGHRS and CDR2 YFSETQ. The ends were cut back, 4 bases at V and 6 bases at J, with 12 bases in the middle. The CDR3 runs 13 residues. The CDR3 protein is CASSNAGKDTQYF. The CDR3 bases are TGCGCCAGCAGCAATGCAGGGAAGGATACGCAGTATTTT. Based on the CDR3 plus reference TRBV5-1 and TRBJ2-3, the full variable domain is KAGVTQTPRYLIKTRGQQVTLSCSPISGHRSVSWYQQTPGQGLQFLFEYFSETQRNKGNFPGRFSGRQFSNSRSEMNVSTLELGDSALYLCASSNAGKDTQYFGPGTRLTVL.

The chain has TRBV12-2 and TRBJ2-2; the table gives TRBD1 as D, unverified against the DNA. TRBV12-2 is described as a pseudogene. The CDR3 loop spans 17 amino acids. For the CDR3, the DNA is TGTGCAAGTCGCTGGCGAGGGACAGGGGGCCGAGCCGGGGAGCTGTTTTTT. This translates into CASRWRGTGGRAGELFF.

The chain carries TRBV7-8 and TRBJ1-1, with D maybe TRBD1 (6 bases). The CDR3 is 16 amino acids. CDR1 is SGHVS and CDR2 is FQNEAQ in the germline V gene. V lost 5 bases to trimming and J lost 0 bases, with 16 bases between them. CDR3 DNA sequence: TGTGCCAGCAGCGAGGGGGGGCGGTCGGTGAACACTGAAGCTTTCTTT. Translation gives CASSEGGRSVNTEAFF.

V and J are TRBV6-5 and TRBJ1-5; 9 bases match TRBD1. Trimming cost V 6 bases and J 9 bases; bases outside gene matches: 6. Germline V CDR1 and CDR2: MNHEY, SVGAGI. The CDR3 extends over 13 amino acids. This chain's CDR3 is CASRDRGPSPQHF. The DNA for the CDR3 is TGTGCCAGCAGGGACAGGGGCCCGTCGCCCCAGCATTTT.

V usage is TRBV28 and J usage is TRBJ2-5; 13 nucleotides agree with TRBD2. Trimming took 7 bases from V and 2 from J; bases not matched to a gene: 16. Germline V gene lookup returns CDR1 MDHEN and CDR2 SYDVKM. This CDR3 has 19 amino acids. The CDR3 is CASTLTGLAGAGGQETQYF. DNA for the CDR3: TGTGCCAGCACACTTACCGGACTAGCGGGAGCTGGGGGGCAAGAGACCCAGTACTTC.

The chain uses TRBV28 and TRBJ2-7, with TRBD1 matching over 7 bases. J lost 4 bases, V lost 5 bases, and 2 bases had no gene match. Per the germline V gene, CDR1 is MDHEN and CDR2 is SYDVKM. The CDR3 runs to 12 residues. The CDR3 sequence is CASSGTAYEQYF. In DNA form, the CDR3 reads TGTGCCAGCAGTGGGACAGCTTACGAGCAGTACTTC. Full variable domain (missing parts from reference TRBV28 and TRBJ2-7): DVKVTQSSRYLVKRTGEKVFLECVQDMDHENMFWYRQDPGLGLRLIYFSYDVKMKEKGDIPEGYSVSREKKERFSLILESASTNQTSMYLCASSGTAYEQYFGPGTRLTVT.

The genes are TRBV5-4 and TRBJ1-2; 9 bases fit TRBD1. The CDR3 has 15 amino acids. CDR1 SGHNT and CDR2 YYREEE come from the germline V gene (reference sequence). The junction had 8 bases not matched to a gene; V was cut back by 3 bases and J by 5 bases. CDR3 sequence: CASSSDRGSGYGYTF. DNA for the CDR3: TGTGCCAGCAGCTCGGACAGGGGAAGTGGATATGGCTACACCTTC.

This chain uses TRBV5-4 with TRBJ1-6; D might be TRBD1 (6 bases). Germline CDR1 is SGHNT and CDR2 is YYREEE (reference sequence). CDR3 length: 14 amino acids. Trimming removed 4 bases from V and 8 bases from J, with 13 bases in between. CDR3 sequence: CASSPGGGHSPLHF. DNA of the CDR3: TGTGCCAGCAGCCCGGGGGGGGGCCATTCACCCCTCCACTTT.

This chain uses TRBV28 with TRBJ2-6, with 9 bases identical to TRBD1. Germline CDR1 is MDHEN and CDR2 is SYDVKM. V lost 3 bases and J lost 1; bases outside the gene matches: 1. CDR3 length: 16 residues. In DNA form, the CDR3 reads TGTGCCAGCAGTTTGACAGGGGGTTCTGGGGCCAACGTCCTGACTTTC. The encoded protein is CASSLTGGSGANVLTF. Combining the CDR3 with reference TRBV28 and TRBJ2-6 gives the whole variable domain DVKVTQSSRYLVKRTGEKVFLECVQDMDHENMFWYRQDPGLGLRLIYFSYDVKMKEKGDIPEGYSVSREKKERFSLILESASTNQTSMYLCASSLTGGSGANVLTFGAGSRLTVL.

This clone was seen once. The CDR3 spells CASSFMVRDRDREFYEQYF. In DNA form, the CDR3 reads TGTGCCAGCAGTTTCATGGTTAGGGACAGGGACCGCGAATTCTACGAGCAGTACTTC. The chain has TRBV6-9 and TRBJ2-7; 9 bases align to TRBD1. Germline V gives CDR1 MNHGY, CDR2 SVAAGI. The J segment lost 3 bases and the V segment lost 4 bases, leaving 19 bases of the junction unmatched. The CDR3 covers 19 residues.

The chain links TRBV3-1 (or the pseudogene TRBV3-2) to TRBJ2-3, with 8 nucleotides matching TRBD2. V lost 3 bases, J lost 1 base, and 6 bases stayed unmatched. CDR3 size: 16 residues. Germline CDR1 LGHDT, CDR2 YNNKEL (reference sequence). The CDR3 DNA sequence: TGTGCCAGCAGCCAGATAGCGGGGTCCCGCACAGATACGCAGTATTTT. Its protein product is CASSQIAGSRTDTQYF.

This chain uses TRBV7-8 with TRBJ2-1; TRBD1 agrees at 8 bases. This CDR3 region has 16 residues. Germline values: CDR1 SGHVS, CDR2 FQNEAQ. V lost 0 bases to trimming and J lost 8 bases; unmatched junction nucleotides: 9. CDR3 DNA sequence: TGTGCCAGCAGCTTAGCCCGGGGACAGGCGTACGATGAGCAGTTCTTC. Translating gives CASSLARGQAYDEQFF.

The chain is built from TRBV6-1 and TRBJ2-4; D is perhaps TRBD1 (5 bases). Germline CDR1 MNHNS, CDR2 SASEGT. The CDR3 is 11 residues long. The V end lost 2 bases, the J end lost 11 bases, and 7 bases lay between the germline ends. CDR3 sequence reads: CASSEPRVQYF. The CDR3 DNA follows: TGTGCCAGCAGTGAACCCAGGGTTCAGTACTTC.

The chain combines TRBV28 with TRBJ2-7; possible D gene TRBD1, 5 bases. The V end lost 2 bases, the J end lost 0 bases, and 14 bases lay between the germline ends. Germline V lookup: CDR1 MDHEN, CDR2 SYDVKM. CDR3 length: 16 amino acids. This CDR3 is CASSLQRVGVSYEQYF. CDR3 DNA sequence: TGTGCCAGCAGTTTACAAAGGGTAGGGGTCTCCTACGAGCAGTACTTC.

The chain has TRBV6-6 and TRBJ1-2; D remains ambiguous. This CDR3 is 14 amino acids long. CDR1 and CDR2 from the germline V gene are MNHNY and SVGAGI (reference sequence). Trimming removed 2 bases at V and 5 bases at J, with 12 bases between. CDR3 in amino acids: CASSYDRHSYGYTF. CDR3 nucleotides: TGTGCCAGCAGTTACGATCGTCACTCATATGGCTACACCTTC.

CDR3 region: CASSLGARVNNSPLHF. The CDR3 DNA is TGTGCCAGCAGCTTAGGAGCCAGGGTCAATAATTCACCCCTCCACTTT. V usage is TRBV7-2 and J usage is TRBJ1-6; possible D gene TRBD1, 5 bases. The CDR3 extends over 16 amino acids. Deletions cut 1 base from V and 5 bases from J, with 12 bases between. CDR1 and CDR2 (germline): SGHTA, FQGNSA.

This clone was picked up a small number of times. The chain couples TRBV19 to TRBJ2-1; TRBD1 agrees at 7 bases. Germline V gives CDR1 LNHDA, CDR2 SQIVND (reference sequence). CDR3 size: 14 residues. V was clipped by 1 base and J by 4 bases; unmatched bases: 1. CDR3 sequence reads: CASSIGQGYNEQFF. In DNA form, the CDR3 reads TGTGCCAGTAGTATAGGACAGGGTTACAATGAGCAGTTCTTC.

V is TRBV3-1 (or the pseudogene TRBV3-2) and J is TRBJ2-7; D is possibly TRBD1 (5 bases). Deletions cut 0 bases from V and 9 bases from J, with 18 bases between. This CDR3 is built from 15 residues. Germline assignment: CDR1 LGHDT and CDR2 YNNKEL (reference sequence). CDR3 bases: TGTGCCAGCAGCCAAGATCAGGGTGCTACAATGGGGCAGTACTTC. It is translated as CASSQDQGATMGQYF.

As DNA, the CDR3 is TGTGCCAGCAGCTCCCAAGGGACAGGGCCTTCTGAAGCTTTCTTT. Protein: CASSSQGTGPSEAFF. The chain links TRBV7-2 to TRBJ1-1, with 9 bases that match TRBD1. Germline values: CDR1 SGHTA, CDR2 FQGNSA. Trimming took 4 bases from V and 6 from J; bases not matched to a gene: 9. The CDR3 totals 15 residues.

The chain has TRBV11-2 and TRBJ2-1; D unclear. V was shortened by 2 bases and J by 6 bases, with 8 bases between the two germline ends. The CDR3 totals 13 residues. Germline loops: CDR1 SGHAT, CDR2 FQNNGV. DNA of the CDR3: TGTGCCAGCAGCTTAACCCTACTCAATGAGCAGTTCTTC. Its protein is CASSLTLLNEQFF.

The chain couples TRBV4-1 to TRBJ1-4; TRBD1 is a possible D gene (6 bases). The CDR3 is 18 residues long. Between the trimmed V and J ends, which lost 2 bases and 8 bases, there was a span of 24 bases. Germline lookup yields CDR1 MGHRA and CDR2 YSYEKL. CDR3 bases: TGCGCCAGCAGCCAAATGACGACGCCCGGGACATTAAAAGAAAAACTGTTTTTT. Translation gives CASSQMTTPGTLKEKLFF.